This TCR beta chain stems from a study of CD8 T cells in ankylosing spondylitis. Trimming pared 4 bases from V and 9 bases from J, leaving 10 bases between. The V gene's germline CDR1 is MGHRA and CDR2 YSYEKL. The CDR3 runs to 12 residues. TCRdb reprocessed the 5' RACE reads via MiXCR and lists one record per CDR3 protein. The data contain 150,000 to 250,000 distinct CDR3 sequences, 13% of them singletons. The receptor's source is a male donor with ankylosing spondylitis or in good health (not recorded which). J is TRBJ2-1 and V is TRBV4-1, with D unresolved. The specimen was blood, either unsorted or a sorted T cell fraction (not recorded which). The CDR3 reads CASSRFGGEQFF. In nucleotides, the CDR3 is TGCGCCAGCAGCCGTTTCGGTGGTGAGCAGTTCTTC.